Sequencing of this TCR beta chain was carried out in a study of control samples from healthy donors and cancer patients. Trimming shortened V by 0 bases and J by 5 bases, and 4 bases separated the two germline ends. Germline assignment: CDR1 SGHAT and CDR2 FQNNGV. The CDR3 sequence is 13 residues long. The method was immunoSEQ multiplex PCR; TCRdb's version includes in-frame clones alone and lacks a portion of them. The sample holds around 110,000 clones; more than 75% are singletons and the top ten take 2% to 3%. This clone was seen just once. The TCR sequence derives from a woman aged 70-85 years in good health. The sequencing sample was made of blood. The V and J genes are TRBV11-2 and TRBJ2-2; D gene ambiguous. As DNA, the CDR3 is TGTGCCAGCAGCTTAGATTTGACCGGGGAGCTGTTTTTT. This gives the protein CASSLDLTGELFF.